This T cell receptor beta chain was recorded in a study of graft-versus-host responses after intestinal transplantation. Here immunoSEQ multiplex PCR was the method, and the copy in TCRdb shows in-frame clones only, minus some. The data show over 70,000 clones, with less than 90% seen just once and about a sixth held by the top ten. Regarding this clone: The antigen remains unidentified.

The CDR3 is 16 residues long. Germline-derived CDR1 and CDR2 are MDHEN and SYDVKM. Between the trimmed V and J ends, which lost 2 bases and 0 bases, there was a span of 11 bases. The clonotype originates from a human donor who received an intestinal transplant. The chain employs TRBV28 and TRBJ2-1; D may be TRBD2 (5 bases). Source: unstimulated CD8+ T cells sorted from spleen or lymph node cells, taken before intestinal transplant. The chain's CDR3 is CASSLGAGRSYNEQFF. In DNA, the CDR3 is TGTGCCAGCAGTTTAGGCGCGGGCCGCTCCTACAATGAGCAGTTCTTC. The full variable domain, with the rest looked up from reference TRBV28 and TRBJ2-1, is DVKVTQSSRYLVKRTGEKVFLECVQDMDHENMFWYRQDPGLGLRLIYFSYDVKMKEKGDIPEGYSVSREKKERFSLILESASTNQTSMYLCASSLGAGRSYNEQFFGPGTRLTVL.